This is a list of T cell receptor beta chains from one sample in a study of blood T cell repertoires in COVID-19. Clones were read by immunoSEQ multiplex PCR, and TCRdb kept only the in-frame ones, dropping some. The table shows 400,000 to 500,000 clones, with 70% to 90% occurring only once. Sequencing was performed on PBMCs or T cells enriched from blood (not recorded which). The receptors come from a woman aged 40 to 50 who had recovered from COVID-19. Both conserved end residues are part of each CDR3.

v_call	j_call	cdr3_aa
TRBV7-2	TRBJ1-5	CASSPTGPNQPQHF
TRBV7-2	TRBJ2-7	CASSLGTGGSYEQYF
TRBV10-1	TRBJ2-5	CASSEQDRPQETQYF
TRBV19	TRBJ2-7	CASSTGTSGRGEQYF
TRBV4-3	TRBJ2-1	CASSQIGGDNEQFF
TRBV7-2	TRBJ2-7	CASSWGLDPSSYEQYF
TRBV11-2	TRBJ2-3	CASSLATPGADTQYF
TRBV4-3	TRBJ2-7	CASSQDYGQWSYEQYF
TRBV19	TRBJ1-4	CASSLRDLNEKLFF
TRBV12-3/TRBV12-4	TRBJ1-1	CASSIPVNTEAFF
TRBV9	TRBJ2-3	CASSLTTRRADTQYF
TRBV4-1	TRBJ2-2	CASSQAPSPGELFF
TRBV15	TRBJ2-1	CATSSLKAGLNEQFF
TRBV5-4	TRBJ2-2	CASSSRGTYVTGELFF
TRBV3-1/TRBV3-2	TRBJ1-6	CASSQGQQSNSPLHF
TRBV5-1	TRBJ1-4	CASSQDRANEKLFF
TRBV19	TRBJ1-5	CASSTGRGPRYSNQPQHF
TRBV29-1	TRBJ1-3	CSVEGLTGNTIYF
TRBV7-2	TRBJ1-1	CASSGRGDAYNTEAFF
TRBV5-1	TRBJ1-1	CASSPNPGGIAEAFF
TRBV24-1	TRBJ2-1	CATSLQHNEQFF
TRBV6-5	TRBJ1-2	CASTERGQGYTF
TRBV18	TRBJ1-1	CASSPQTGGNTEAFF
TRBV18	TRBJ2-1	CASSPKLTGYNEQFF
TRBV7-2	TRBJ2-5	CASSLTSGGRETQYF
TRBV7-9	TRBJ1-6	CASSREAQGGSYNSPLHF
TRBV5-1	TRBJ2-3	CASSVGASGNTDTQYF
TRBV10-1	TRBJ1-4	CASKVRVDEKLFF
TRBV9	TRBJ2-5	CASSLGTSGQETQYF
TRBV3-1/TRBV3-2	TRBJ2-5	CASSLPGSGGVQETQYF
TRBV20-1	TRBJ2-3	CSASQPGAQYF
TRBV10-2	TRBJ2-3	CASSEIKLTDTQYF
TRBV7-2	TRBJ1-2	CAAPHSGDNRYGYTF
TRBV3-1/TRBV3-2	TRBJ2-2	CASSQPTGRERTGELFF
TRBV12-3/TRBV12-4	TRBJ1-4	CASSQGAGKLFF
TRBV7-9	TRBJ2-1	CASSPGTNIDEQFF
TRBV4-1	TRBJ1-1	CASRGLGMNTEAFF
TRBV7-9	TRBJ2-6	CASSFGQSGVGANVLTF
TRBV10-1	TRBJ1-5	CASSESYNQPQHF
TRBV5-1	TRBJ2-7	CASSHGTPLYEQYF
TRBV24-1	TRBJ1-4	CATSDSGKSTNEKLFF
TRBV19	TRBJ1-1	CASSPWTASLVFEFTEAFF
TRBV7-7	TRBJ1-3	CASSEGHSGNTIYF
TRBV5-1	TRBJ1-2	CASSLAALSGFSGGYTF
TRBV29-1	TRBJ1-5	CSVLLQGGGQPQHF
TRBV7-2	TRBJ1-2	CASSSGGSKLYGYTF
TRBV12-5	TRBJ1-1	CASGLGGQEAFF
TRBV9	TRBJ1-3	CASSVAAGTGNTIYF
TRBV4-1	TRBJ1-6	CASSQDPGYNSPLHF
TRBV6-5	TRBJ1-3	CASRYSRDSGNTIYF
TRBV6-5	TRBJ2-1	CASRVVGDSEQFF
TRBV27	TRBJ1-6	CASSLNRDRGPPFNSPLHF
TRBV27	TRBJ1-2	CASSLSQEVSNYGYTF
TRBV10-3	TRBJ1-4	CAISESIGSWPGGSEKLFF
TRBV28	TRBJ1-1	CASSLGGHNRNTEAFF